The entry below describes one T cell receptor (beta chain). As yet, its antigen is unknown. Lacking the conserved final phenylalanine or tryptophan, this CDR3 likely reflects a read error. Because the CDR3's place on the DNA is in doubt, the DNA is left out and the CDR3 is given as listed by TCRdb. Resections that were taken during corrective heart surgery supplied the thymus tissue. The entry originates in a study of human thymus T cells. The CDR3 extends over 13 residues, inclusive of both ends. Findings and limits, study-wide: Among thymic and blood repertoires, usage of V and J genes appeared biased.

TCRdb keeps only in-frame clones here, not all; method: immunoSEQ multiplex PCR. The repertoire consists of under 95,000 clones, with 90% to 95% occurring once and the leading ten covering around 0.037%. V and J are TRBV21-1 and TRBJ2-3. TRBV21-1 is noted as a pseudogene. The sample consisted of thymus tissue. This TCR derives from a girl in the first two years of life with a congenital heart defect but otherwise immunologically healthy. The CDR3 loop is CASSKRTDKRRDV.